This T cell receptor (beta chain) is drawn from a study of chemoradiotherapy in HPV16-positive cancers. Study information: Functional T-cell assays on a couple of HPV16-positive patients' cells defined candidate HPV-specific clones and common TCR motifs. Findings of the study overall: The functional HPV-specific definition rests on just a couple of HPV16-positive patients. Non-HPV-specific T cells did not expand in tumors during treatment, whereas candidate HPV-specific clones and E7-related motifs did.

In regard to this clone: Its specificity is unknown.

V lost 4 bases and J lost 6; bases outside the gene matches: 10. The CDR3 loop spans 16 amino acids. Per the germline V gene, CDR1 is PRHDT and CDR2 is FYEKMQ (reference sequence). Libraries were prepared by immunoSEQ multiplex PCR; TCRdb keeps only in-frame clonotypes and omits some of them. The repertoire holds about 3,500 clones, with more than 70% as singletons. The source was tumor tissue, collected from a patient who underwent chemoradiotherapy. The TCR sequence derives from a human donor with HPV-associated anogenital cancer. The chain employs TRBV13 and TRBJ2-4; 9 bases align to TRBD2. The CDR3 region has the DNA TGTGCCAGCAGCTCCCCTACTAGCGGGTGGGGAAACATTCAGTACTTC. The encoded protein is CASSSPTSGWGNIQYF.